Reported below is one TCR beta chain. This clone was observed a few times. The specificity of this receptor is unknown. No quality values exist for individual bases; no much larger clone is one base distant. This specimen comes from a study of Ad26.COV2.S vaccination and SARS-CoV-2 variants (dated by TCRdb to the early 2020s). Broadly, across the study: Donors in the vaccine arm were drawn from COV1001, a phase I-IIa trial of Ad26.COV2.S in healthy adults that was multicentre, randomized, double-blind and placebo-controlled. Blinding of investigators to trial group allocation was maintained during experiments and outcome assessment. Trial participants were randomized into five groups of five, in which low-dose or high-dose Ad26.COV2.S was given once or twice, or placebo was given on both occasions. TCRbeta repertoire sequencing served as the tool for gauging how specific and how broad the SARS-CoV-2-reactive T cell receptors were following Ad26.COV2.S vaccination. The TCR-sequenced set comprised about 32 samples: about 19 Ad26.COV2.S vaccine recipients, 5 placebo recipients and 8 SARS-CoV-2 convalescent individuals. Ad26.COV2.S was administered intramuscularly at 5 x 10^10 or 1 x 10^11 viral particles, either as a single shot or as two shots given 56 days apart.

The junction carries 6 bases between V and J, which are trimmed by 2 bases and 6 bases respectively. From the cysteine up to the phenylalanine, the CDR3 has a length of 12 residues. The only DNA kept is the CDR3, 36 bases in frame from the first base. CDR1 and CDR2 are drawn from the germline V gene: ENHRY, SYGVKD. Results and caveats for the whole study, not just this receptor: It was noted by the authors that total T cell responses may have been underestimated by the TCR breadth and depth analyses. Non-spike TCR breadth was comparable between vaccine and placebo recipients, consistent with the vaccine containing only spike. The study lacked the statistical power to compare responses across vaccine doses or regimens. Spike-specific TCR breadth was higher in Ad26.COV2.S recipients than in placebo recipients (P = 0.0014). Substantial breadth of spike-specific CD8+ and CD4+ T cell responses was reported after vaccination.

The treatment or condition label here, explained by the study, means: some 20 received Ad26.COV2.S at low or high dose, single or two shots; about 5 received placebo; per-sample allocation not given. For vaccine and placebo recipients, the sequenced repertoires came from samples collected on day 63 after the first injection. Cohort 1b enrolled 20 to 30 adults aged 18-55 years at a single site in Boston, USA, between 29 July and 7 August 2020. Ad26.COV2.S consisted of a replication-incompetent adenovirus type 26 vector by which a prefusion-stabilized SARS-CoV-2 spike protein from the original Wuhan strain was expressed. The immunoSEQ Assay was used to sequence TCRbeta CDR3 regions. After extraction, genomic DNA underwent amplification by bias-controlled multiplex PCR, followed by high-throughput sequencing. Concerning the study's data processing: To quantify the absolute abundance of each unique TCRbeta CDR3 region, sequences were collapsed and filtered. Usable DNA was measured by amplifying reference genes present in all nucleated cells, and TCRbeta template counts were normalized to that usable DNA to estimate T cell fraction. Repertoire TCRs were annotated as SARS-CoV-2-specific by exact matching of V gene, CDR3 amino acid sequence and J gene to a known reactive TCR set. MIRA supplied the reference SARS-CoV-2 TCR set, which was filtered for enrichment in COVID-19-positive ImmuneCODE repertoires so that public or cross-reactive TCRs were removed. Using the MIRA antigens, annotated TCRs were further analysed by specific ORF or by position within an ORF. Depth was the summed frequency of annotated unique rearrangements, while breadth was defined as annotated unique rearrangements over total unique productive rearrangements. Two-sided Wilcoxon rank-sum tests were applied when comparing TCR breadth between groups. TCRdb retrieved this table from immuneACCESS and kept in-frame rearrangements only. Not all clones are present; in checked studies, unresolved V genes account for under half, and no reason is known for the remainder. V and J calls and clone size come straight from that table; D and trimming were deduced from the DNA. A total of 400,000 to 450,000 clones appear in this sample, 90% of them only once. In total, the top ten clones hold around 4.5% of the sample.

The sequence derives from a person aged 18-65 years who received the Ad26.COV2.S COVID-19 vaccine or a placebo. Sequences were derived from peripheral blood, sampled in a trial of Ad26.COV2.S vaccine versus placebo. Recombination connected TRBV10-3 to TRBJ2-3; the D gene is unclear. In nucleotide form, the sequence is TGTGCCATCAGTGAGCCCGGGGATACGCAGTATTTT. This translates into CAISEPGDTQYF.